This T cell receptor (beta chain) was captured by sequencing in a study of T-cell memory formation after mild COVID-19. Whole-study findings and limits: CD4+ contracting clones lay mainly in CM and EM, CD8+ ones in EMRA.

In regard to this clonotype: Antigen unknown.

TCR alpha and TCR beta cDNA libraries carrying sample barcodes and UMIs were produced by 5'RACE using constant-segment primers. One entry per CDR3 protein, called by TCRdb with MiXCR from the 5' RACE reads. The repertoire holds approximately 430,000 distinct CDR3 sequences, with about 25% as singletons. Germline V gene sequence: CDR1 LNHNV, CDR2 YYDKDF (reference sequence). The V and J ends lost 8 bases and 5 bases respectively, with 21 bases between them. This CDR3 contains 15 residues. Sequenced: PBMCs or a T cell subset sorted from them (not recorded which). This receptor was obtained from an adult woman who had mild COVID-19 (a few samples of this study predate the infection). Cell type and time point are not known. V is TRBV15 and J is TRBJ1-1; D perhaps matches TRBD1 (6 bases). This CDR3 is CATAPTGARGTEAFF. For the CDR3, the DNA is TGTGCCACCGCCCCCACGGGGGCCAGGGGAACTGAAGCTTTCTTT.